This T cell receptor beta chain is drawn from a study of cytomegalovirus exposure and HLA in healthy donors. Germline V lookup: CDR1 SGHRS, CDR2 YFSETQ. J lost 10 bases, V lost 3 bases, and 6 bases had no gene match. CDR3 length: 13 amino acids. PCR involved 60 Vbeta and 13 Jbeta primers. Sequencing was performed with immunoSEQ multiplex PCR; in TCRdb, only in-frame clones are kept and a portion is missing. The table has 110,000 to 150,000 clones, roughly 85% seen once. This TCR was sampled from a woman in her 30s in good health and CMV-seronegative. The sequenced sample consisted of PBMCs. This chain connects TRBV5-1 to TRBJ2-2; 7 bases are a match to TRBD1. The CDR3 nucleotides read TGCGCCAGCAGCTACGGACAGGCGGTGGAGCTGTTTTTT. Amino acid sequence: CASSYGQAVELFF. Full variable domain (outside the CDR3, taken from reference TRBV5-1 and TRBJ2-2): KAGVTQTPRYLIKTRGQQVTLSCSPISGHRSVSWYQQTPGQGLQFLFEYFSETQRNKGNFPGRFSGRQFSNSRSEMNVSTLELGDSALYLCASSYGQAVELFFGEGSRLTVL.